The T cell receptor (beta chain) described here comes from a study of molecular identifiers for immune sequencing clone quantification. This CDR3 region has 15 residues. V gave up 0 bases and J gave up 3 bases; unmatched junction bases: 2. Germline-derived CDR1 and CDR2 are SGHTA and FQGNSA. Methods described previously, with TCR primers listed, were used for bulk TCR libraries. TCRdb called the PCR reads again in MiXCR, with one record for every CDR3 protein. This sample has around 40,000 distinct CDR3 sequences; about 18% occur once, and the top ten carry approximately 1%. The sorting of naive CD8 T cells used the CD8+CD4-CCR7+CD45RA+ phenotype. In this sample, this clonotype turned up many times.

The TCR comes from a human donor in good health. Some libraries in this study had Jurkat cell RNA spiked in. The chain is built from TRBV7-2 and TRBJ2-3; 8 bases are shared with TRBD2. Sequencing used naive CD8+ T cells from blood, with Jurkat cell RNA spiked in. Regarding subset: FACS-sorted CD8+CD4-CCR7+CD45RA+ naive T cells. CDR3 protein: CASSLASGVTDTQYF. CDR3 DNA: TGTGCCAGCAGCTTAGCTAGCGGGGTGACAGATACGCAGTATTTT.